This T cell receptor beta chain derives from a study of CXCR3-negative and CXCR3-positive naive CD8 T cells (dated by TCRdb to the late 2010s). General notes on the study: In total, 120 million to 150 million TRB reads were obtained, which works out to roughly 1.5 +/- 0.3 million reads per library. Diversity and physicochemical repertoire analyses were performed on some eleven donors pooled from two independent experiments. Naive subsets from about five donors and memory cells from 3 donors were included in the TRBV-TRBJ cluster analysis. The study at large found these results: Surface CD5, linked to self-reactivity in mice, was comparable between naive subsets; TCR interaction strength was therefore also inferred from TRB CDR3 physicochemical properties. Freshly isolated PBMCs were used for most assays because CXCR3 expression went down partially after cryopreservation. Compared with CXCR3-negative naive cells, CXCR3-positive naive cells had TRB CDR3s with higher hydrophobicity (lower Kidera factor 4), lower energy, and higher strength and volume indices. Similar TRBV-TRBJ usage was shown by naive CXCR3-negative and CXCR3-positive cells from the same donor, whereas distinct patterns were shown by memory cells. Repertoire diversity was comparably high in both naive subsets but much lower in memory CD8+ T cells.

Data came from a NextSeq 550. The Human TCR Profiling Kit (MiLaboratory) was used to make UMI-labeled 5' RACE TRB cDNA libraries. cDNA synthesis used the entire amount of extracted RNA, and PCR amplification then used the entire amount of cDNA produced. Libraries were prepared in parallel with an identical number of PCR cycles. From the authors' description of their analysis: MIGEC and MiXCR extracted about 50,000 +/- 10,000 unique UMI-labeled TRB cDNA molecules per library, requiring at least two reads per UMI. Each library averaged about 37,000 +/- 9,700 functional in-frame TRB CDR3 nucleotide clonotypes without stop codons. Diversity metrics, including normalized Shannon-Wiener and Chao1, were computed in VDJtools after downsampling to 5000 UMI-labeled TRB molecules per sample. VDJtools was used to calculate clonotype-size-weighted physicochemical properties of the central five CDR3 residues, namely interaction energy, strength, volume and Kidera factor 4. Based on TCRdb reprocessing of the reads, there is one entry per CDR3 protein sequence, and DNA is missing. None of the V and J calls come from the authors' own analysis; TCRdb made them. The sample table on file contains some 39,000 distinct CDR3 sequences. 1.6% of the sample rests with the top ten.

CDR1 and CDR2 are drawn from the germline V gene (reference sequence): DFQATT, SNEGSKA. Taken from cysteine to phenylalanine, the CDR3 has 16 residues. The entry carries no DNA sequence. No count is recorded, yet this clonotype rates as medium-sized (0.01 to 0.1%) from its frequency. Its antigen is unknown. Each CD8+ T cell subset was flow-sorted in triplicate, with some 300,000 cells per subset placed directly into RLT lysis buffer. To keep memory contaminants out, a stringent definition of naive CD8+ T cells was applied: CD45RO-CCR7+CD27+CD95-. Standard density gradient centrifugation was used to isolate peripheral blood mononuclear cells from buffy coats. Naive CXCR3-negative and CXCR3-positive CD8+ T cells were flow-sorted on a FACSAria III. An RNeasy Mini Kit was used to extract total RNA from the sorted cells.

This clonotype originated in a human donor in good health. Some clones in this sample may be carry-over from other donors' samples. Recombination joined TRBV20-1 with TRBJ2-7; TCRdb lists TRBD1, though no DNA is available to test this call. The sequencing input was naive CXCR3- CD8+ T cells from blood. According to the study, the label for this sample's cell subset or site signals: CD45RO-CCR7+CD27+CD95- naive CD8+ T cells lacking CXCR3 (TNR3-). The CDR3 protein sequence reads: CSARDHPGQGAYEQYF.